The clone carrying this TCR beta chain was seen ten or more times. MiXCR, applied by TCRdb to the RT-PCR reads, yields one record per CDR3 protein. In the table there are some 570,000 distinct CDR3 sequences, 11% of which are singletons. Germline V gives CDR1 ENHRY, CDR2 SYGVKD. The CDR3 totals 14 residues. The V gene end was trimmed by 2 bases and the J gene end by 9 bases; junction bases not matched to a gene: 6. The data are from a study of response to subunit inactivated influenza vaccine. The sample also formed part of further work on T cells expressing NK-cell markers. From that paper: In generating TCR beta cDNA, 5'RACE template switching with UMIs was used. The authors applied an anti-gamma-delta TCR antibody in several experiments, and it restricted sorting to alpha-beta TCR T cells. Researchers report these clonotypes also headed the CD3+CD56-NKG2C+ fraction in a few donors.

Source: PBMCs from blood, taken on the day of vaccination. The gene calls are TRBV10-3 and TRBJ2-1, with TRBD2 identical over 8 bases. This sequence originates from a man aged 45-60 years who received an inactivated influenza vaccine. The CDR3 DNA is TGTGCCATCAGTGAGGGGGTAGCGGGATCTGAGCAGTTCTTC. Translating it yields CAISEGVAGSEQFF.